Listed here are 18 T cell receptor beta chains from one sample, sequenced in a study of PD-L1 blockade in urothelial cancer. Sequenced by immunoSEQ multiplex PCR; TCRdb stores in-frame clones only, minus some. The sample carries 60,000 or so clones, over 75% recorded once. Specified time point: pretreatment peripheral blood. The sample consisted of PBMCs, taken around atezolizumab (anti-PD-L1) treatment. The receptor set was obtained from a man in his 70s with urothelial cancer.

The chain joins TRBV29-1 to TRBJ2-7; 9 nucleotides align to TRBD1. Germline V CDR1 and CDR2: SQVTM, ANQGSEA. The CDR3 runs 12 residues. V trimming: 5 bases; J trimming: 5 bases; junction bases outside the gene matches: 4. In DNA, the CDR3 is TGCAGCGTTCCCGGGACAGGGAACGAGCAGTACTTC. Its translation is CSVPGTGNEQYF.

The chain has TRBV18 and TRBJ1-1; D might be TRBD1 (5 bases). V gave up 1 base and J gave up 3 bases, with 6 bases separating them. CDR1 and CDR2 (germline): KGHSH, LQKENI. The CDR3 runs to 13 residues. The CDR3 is CASSPQGHTEAFF. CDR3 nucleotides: TGTGCCAGCTCACCACAGGGGCACACTGAAGCTTTCTTT. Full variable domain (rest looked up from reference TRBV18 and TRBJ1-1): NAGVMQNPRHLVRRRGQEARLRCSPMKGHSHVYWYRQLPEEGLKFMVYLQKENIIDESGMPKERFSAEFPKEGPSILRIQQVVRGDSAAYFCASSPQGHTEAFFGQGTRLTVV.

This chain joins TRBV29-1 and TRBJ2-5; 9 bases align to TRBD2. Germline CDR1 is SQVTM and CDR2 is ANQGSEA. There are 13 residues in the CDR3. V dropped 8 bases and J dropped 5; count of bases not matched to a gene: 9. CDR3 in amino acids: CSTMAGGPETQYF. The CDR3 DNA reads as TGCAGCACCATGGCGGGAGGGCCGGAGACCCAGTACTTC. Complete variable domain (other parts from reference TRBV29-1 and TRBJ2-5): SAVISQKPSRDICQRGTSLTIQCQVDSQVTMMFWYRQQPGQSLTLIATANQGSEATYESGFVIDKFPISRPNLTFSTLTVSNMSPEDSSIYLCSTMAGGPETQYFGPGTRLLVL.

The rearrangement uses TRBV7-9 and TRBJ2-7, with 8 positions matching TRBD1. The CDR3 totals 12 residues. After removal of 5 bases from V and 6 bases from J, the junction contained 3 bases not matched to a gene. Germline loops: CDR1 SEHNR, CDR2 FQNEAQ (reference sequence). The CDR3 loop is CASSRQGREQYF. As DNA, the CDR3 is TGTGCCAGCAGCCGACAGGGGCGCGAGCAGTACTTC.

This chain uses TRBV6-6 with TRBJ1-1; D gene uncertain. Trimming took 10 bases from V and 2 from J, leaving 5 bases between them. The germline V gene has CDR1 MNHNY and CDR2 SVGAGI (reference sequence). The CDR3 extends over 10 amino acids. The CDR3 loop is CATGNTEAFF. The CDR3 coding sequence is TGTGCCACCGGTAACACTGAAGCTTTCTTT.

This CDR3 is CASSSPRLADNTDTQYF. CDR3 DNA: TGTGCCAGCAGCTCCCCCCGACTAGCGGACAACACAGATACGCAGTATTTT. The J gene is TRBJ2-3, the V gene TRBV7-8; 9 bases match TRBD2. V was pared by 4 bases and J by 2 bases, with 10 bases of the junction left unmatched. Germline V CDR1 and CDR2: SGHVS, FQNEAQ. The CDR3 contains 17 residues.

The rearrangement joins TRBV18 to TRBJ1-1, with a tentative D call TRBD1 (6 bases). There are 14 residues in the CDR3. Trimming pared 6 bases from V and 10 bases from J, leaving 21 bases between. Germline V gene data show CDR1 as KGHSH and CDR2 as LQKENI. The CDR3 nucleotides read TGTGCCAGCTCGCCTCAGGGGAATGACATTGGAGCTTTCTTT. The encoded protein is CASSPQGNDIGAFF. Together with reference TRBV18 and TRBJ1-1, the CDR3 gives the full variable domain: NAGVMQNPRHLVRRRGQEARLRCSPMKGHSHVYWYRQLPEEGLKFMVYLQKENIIDESGMPKERFSAEFPKEGPSILRIQQVVRGDSAAYFCASSPQGNDIGAFFGQGTRLTVV.

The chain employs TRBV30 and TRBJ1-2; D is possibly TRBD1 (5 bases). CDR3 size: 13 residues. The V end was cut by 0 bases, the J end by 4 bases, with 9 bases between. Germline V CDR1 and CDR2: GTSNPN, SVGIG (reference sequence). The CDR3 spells CAWSVGRGYGYTF. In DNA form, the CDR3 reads TGTGCCTGGAGTGTCGGAAGGGGCTATGGCTACACCTTC.

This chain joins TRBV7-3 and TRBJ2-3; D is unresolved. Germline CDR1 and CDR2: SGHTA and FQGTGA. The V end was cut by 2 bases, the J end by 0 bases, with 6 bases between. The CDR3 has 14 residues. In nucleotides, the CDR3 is TGTGCCAGCAGCTTAGGAGTAAGCACAGATACGCAGTATTTT. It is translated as CASSLGVSTDTQYF.

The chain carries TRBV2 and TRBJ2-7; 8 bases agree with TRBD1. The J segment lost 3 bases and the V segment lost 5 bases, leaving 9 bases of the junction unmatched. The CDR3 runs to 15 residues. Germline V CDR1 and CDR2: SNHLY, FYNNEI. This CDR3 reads CASSPEGDRFYEQYF. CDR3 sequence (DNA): TGTGCCAGCAGTCCCGAGGGGGACAGGTTCTACGAGCAGTACTTC.

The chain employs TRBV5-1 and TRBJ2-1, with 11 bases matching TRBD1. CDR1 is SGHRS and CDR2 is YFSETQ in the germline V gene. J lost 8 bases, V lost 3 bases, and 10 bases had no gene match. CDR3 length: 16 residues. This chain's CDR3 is CASSSVGDRGSDEQFF. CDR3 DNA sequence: TGCGCCAGCAGCTCAGTGGGGGACAGGGGGTCTGATGAGCAGTTCTTC. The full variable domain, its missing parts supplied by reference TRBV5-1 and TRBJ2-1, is KAGVTQTPRYLIKTRGQQVTLSCSPISGHRSVSWYQQTPGQGLQFLFEYFSETQRNKGNFPGRFSGRQFSNSRSEMNVSTLELGDSALYLCASSSVGDRGSDEQFFGPGTRLTVL.

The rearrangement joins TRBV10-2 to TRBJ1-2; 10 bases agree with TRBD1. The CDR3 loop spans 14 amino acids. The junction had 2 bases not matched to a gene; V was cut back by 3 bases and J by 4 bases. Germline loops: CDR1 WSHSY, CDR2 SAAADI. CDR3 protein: CASSDRQGAYGYTF. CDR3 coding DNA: TGCGCCAGCAGTGACCGACAGGGGGCCTATGGCTACACCTTC.

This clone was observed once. CDR3 residues: CASSPRGANQPQHF. Here the CDR3 DNA reads TGTGCCAGCAGCCCTCGGGGGGCCAATCAGCCCCAGCATTTT. This chain uses TRBV6-5 with TRBJ1-5; D is possibly TRBD1 (6 bases). This CDR3 comprises 14 residues. Trimming shortened V by 6 bases and J by 3 bases, and 12 bases separated the two germline ends. Germline V gene lookup returns CDR1 MNHEY and CDR2 SVGAGI.

The CDR3 protein is CASSLGGEQYF. In DNA form, the CDR3 reads TGTGCCAGCAGTTTAGGGGGCGAGCAGTACTTC. The chain couples TRBV25-1 to TRBJ2-7; TRBD1 might be the D (6 bases). This CDR3 has 11 amino acids. The V end lost 5 bases, the J end lost 6 bases, and 8 bases lay between the germline ends. Germline V CDR1 and CDR2: MGHDK, SYGVNS.

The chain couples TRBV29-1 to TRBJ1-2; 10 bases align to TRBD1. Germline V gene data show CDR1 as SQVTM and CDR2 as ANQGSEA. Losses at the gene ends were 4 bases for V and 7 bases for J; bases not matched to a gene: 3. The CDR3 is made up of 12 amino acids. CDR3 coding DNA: TGCAGCGTTGCCGGGACAGGGGTTGGCTACACCTTC. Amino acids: CSVAGTGVGYTF.

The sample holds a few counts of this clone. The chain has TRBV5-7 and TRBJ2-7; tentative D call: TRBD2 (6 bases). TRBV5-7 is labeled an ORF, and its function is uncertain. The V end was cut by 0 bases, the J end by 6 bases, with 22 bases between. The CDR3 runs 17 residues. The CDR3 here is CASSLDSGRSPPSEQYF. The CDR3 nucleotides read TGTGCCAGCAGCTTGGATAGCGGCAGGAGTCCCCCGAGCGAGCAGTACTTC.

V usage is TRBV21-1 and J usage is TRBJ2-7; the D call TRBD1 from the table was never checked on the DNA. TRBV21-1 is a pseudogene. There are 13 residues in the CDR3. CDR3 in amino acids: CASSKALTYEQYF. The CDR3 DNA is TGTGCCAGCAGCAAGGCCCTGACCTACGAGCAGTACTTC.

The CDR3 here is CASSRGAGDNQPQHF. CDR3 DNA sequence: TGTGCCAGCAGCCGGGGGGCGGGGGACAATCAGCCCCAGCATTTT. The V and J genes are TRBV6-5 and TRBJ1-5; a possible D gene is TRBD1 (6 bases). Per the germline V gene, CDR1 is MNHEY and CDR2 is SVGAGI. CDR3 size: 15 residues. V lost 6 bases to trimming and J lost 3 bases, with 15 bases between them.